This TCR beta chain is from a study of T cells in Graves' hyperthyroidism and ophthalmopathy. Across the study: Peripheral blood was taken when the disease was first diagnosed, before any treatment began.

With V trimmed by 10 bases and J by 8 bases, 10 bases remained unmatched. The germline V gene has CDR1 SNHLY and CDR2 FYNNEI. There are 14 residues in the CDR3. Active moderate-to-severe ophthalmopathy, Clinical Activity Score at least 3, NOSPECS at least 4, under 3 months' duration. This clonotype was seen ten or more times. Amplified TCR beta CDR3 regions derived from RNA transcripts. TCR CDR3 underwent first-round RT-PCR with the HTBI primer set. From the multiplex PCR reads, TCRdb called clonotypes with MiXCR, one entry per CDR3 protein. Of over 400,000 distinct CDR3 sequences in the sample, under 25% were seen once.

This TCR derives from a woman in her 70s with Graves' ophthalmopathy. The sequenced material came from blood. This chain connects TRBV2 to TRBJ2-2, with 10 positions matching TRBD2. CDR3 sequence reads: CAISSGSASGELFF. The CDR3 nucleotides are TGTGCCATCTCTAGCGGGAGTGCGTCTGGGGAGCTGTTTTTT.